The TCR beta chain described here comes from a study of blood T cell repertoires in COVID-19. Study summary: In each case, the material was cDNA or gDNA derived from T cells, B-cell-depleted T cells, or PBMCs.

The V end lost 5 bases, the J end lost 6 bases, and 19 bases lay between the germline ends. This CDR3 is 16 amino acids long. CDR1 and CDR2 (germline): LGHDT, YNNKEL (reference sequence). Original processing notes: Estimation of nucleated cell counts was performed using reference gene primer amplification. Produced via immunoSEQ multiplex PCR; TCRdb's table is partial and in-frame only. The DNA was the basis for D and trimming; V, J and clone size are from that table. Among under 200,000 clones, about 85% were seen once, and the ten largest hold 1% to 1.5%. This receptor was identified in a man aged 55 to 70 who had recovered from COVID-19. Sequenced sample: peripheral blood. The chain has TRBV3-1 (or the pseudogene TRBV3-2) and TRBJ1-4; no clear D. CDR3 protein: CASSSRGTDGDEKLFF. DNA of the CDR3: TGTGCCAGCAGCTCCCGGGGTACGGATGGGGATGAAAAACTGTTTTTT.